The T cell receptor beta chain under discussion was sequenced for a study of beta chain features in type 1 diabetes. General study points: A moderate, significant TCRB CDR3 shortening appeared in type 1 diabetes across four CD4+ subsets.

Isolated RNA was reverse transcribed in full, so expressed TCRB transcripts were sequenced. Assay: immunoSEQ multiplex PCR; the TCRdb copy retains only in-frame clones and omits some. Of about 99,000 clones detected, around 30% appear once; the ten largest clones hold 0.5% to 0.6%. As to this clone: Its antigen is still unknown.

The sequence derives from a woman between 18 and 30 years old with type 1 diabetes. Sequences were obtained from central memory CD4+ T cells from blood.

CDR3 residues: CASSPEHHTEAFF. As DNA, the CDR3 is TGTGCCAGCAGCCCTGAACACCACACTGAAGCTTTCTTT. V is TRBV11-2 and J is TRBJ1-1; D gene ambiguous. Germline V gene sequence: CDR1 SGHAT, CDR2 FQNNGV. The CDR3 is 13 residues long. Trimming removed 5 bases at V and 3 bases at J, with 10 bases between.